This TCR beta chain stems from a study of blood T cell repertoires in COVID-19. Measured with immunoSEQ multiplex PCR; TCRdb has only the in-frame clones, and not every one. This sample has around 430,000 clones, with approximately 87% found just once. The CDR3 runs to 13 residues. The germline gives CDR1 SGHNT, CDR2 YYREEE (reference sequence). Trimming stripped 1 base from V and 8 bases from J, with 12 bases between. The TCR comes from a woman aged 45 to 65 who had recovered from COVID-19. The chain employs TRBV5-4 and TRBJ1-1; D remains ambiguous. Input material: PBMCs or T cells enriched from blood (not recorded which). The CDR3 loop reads CASSLMVGVEAFF. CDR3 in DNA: TGTGCCAGCAGCTTGATGGTGGGCGTAGAAGCTTTCTTT.